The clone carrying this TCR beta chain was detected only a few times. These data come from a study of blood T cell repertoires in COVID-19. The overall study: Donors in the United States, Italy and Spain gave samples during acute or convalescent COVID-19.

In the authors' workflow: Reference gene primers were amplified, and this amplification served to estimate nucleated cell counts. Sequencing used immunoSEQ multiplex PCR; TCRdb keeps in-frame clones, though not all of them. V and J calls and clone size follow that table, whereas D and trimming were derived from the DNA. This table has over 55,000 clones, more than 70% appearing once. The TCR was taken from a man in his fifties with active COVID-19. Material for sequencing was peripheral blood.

CDR3 sequence (DNA): TGTGCCAGCCTAGCGGGGGGGCCAGGGAATGAGCAGTTCTTC. It specifies CASLAGGPGNEQFF. The chain employs TRBV3-1 (or the pseudogene TRBV3-2) and TRBJ2-1; 12 bases fit TRBD2. The CDR3 has 14 residues. Germline V gives CDR1 LGHDT, CDR2 YNNKEL (reference sequence). V shed 8 bases, J shed 7 bases, and the junction held 6 bases outside the gene matches.